This T cell receptor (beta chain) was profiled in a study of blood T cells in healthy people across ages. The use of a sample-barcoded 5' primer and a J-beta primer mix characterized a second PCR of roughly 6 to 11 cycles. TCRdb independently ran MiXCR on the 5' RACE reads; one entry per CDR3 protein. The table records hundreds of thousands of distinct CDR3 sequences, approximately 44% of them present only once. As regards this clonotype: Antigen: not known.

Study-wide points: Naive and antigen-experienced cells were not separated, limiting conclusive comparison.

Looked up from germline, CDR1 is SGHRS and CDR2 is YFSETQ. V lost 4 bases, J lost 0 bases, and 10 bases lay in between. The CDR3 extends over 15 amino acids. The sequenced sample consisted of blood. This receptor was obtained from a man aged 55 to 70 in good health. The V gene is TRBV5-1, the J gene TRBJ2-2; tentatively, D is TRBD2 (6 bases). This chain's CDR3 is CASSARLANTGELFF. Written as DNA, the CDR3 is TGCGCCAGCAGCGCTAGACTAGCGAACACCGGGGAGCTGTTTTTT. Full variable domain (remainder filled in from reference TRBV5-1 and TRBJ2-2): KAGVTQTPRYLIKTRGQQVTLSCSPISGHRSVSWYQQTPGQGLQFLFEYFSETQRNKGNFPGRFSGRQFSNSRSEMNVSTLELGDSALYLCASSARLANTGELFFGEGSRLTVL.